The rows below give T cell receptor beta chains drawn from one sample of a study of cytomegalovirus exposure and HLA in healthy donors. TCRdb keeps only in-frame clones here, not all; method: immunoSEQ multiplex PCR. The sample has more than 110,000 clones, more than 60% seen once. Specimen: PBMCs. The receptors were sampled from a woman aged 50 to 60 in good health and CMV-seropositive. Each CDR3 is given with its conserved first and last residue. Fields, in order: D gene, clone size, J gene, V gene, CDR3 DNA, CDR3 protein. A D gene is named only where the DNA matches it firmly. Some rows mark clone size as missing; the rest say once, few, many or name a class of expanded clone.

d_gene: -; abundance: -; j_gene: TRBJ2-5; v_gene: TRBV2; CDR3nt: TGTGCCAGCAGCCCAGCGGTAGGGCGCCAAGAGACCCAGTACTTC; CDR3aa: CASSPAVGRQETQYF
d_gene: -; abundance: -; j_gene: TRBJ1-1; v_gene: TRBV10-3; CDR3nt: TGTGCCATCACCTCCTCAGGGGACCTCACTGAAGCTTTCTTT; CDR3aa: CAITSSGDLTEAFF
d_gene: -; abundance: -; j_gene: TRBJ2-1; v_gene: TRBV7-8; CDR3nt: TGTGCCAGTTCAGGGGCCAATATTGTCGATGAGCAGTTCTTC; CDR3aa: CASSGANIVDEQFF
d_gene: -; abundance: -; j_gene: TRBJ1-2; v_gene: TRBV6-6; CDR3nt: TGTGCCAGCAGTTCGCAGATAAACTATGGCTACACCTTC; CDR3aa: CASSSQINYGYTF
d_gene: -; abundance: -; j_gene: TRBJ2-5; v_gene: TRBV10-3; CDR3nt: TGTGCCATCAGTGAATTCCTTGGGGGCCGAGAGACCCAGTACTTC; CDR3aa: CAISEFLGGRETQYF
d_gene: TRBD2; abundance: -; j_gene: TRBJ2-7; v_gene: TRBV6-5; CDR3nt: TGTGCCAGCAGTGACCTAGCGGGGGGGCTTCAGCAGTACTTC; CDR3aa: CASSDLAGGLQQYF
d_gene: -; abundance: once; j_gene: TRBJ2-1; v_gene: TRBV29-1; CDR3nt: TGCAGCGTTGAGGGTACAGTCTACAATGAGCAGTTCTTC; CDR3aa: CSVEGTVYNEQFF
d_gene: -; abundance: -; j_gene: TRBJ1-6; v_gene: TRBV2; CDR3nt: TGTGCCAGCAGTGATAGAACAGCGGATTCACCCCTCCACTTT; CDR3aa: CASSDRTADSPLHF
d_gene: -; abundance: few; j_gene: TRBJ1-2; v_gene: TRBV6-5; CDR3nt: TGTGCCAGCAGTTACTCGATAGGGGTTGGCTATGGCTACACCTTC; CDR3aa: CASSYSIGVGYGYTF
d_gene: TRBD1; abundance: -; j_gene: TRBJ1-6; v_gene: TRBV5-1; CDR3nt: TGCGCCAGCAGCTGGGACAGGGGAAAATCACCCCTCCACTTT; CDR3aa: CASSWDRGKSPLHF
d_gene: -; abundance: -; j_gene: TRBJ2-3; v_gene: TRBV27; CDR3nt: TGTGCCAGCAGGTCTCCCGCAGATACGCAGTATTTT; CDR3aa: CASRSPADTQYF
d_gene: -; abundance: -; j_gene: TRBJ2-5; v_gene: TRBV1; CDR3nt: TGCACCAGCACGTGGACAGTGGCATTACTAAGCGAAGAGACCCAGTACTTC; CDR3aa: CTSTWTVALLSEETQYF
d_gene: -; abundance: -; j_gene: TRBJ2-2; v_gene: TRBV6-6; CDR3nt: TGTGCCAGCAGTGGCGGGACAGAGAACACCGGGGAGCTGTTTTTT; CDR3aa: CASSGGTENTGELFF
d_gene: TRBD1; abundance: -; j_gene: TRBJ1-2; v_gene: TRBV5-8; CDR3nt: TGTGCCAGCAGCTGGGGACAGGGCGGCTATGGCTACACCTTC; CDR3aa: CASSWGQGGYGYTF
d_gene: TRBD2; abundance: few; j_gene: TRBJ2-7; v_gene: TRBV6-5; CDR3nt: TGTGCCAGCAGTTGGGGACTAGCGGGGGAGAACTACGAGCAGTACTTC; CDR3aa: CASSWGLAGENYEQYF
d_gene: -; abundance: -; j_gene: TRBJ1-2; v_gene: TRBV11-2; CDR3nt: TGTGCCAGCGCTAAGGGGGGGGACTATGGCTACACCTTC; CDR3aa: CASAKGGDYGYTF
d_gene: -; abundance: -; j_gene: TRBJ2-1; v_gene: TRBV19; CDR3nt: TGTGCCAGTAGTATAGAGGCACAGTACTACAATGAGCAGTTCTTC; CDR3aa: CASSIEAQYYNEQFF
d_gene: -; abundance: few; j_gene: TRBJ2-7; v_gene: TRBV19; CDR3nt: TGTGCCAGTAGGAGTGCCGGCGAGCAGTACTTC; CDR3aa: CASRSAGEQYF
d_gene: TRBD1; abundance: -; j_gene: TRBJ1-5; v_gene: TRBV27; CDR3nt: TGTGCCAGCAGTTTTTCAGGGGGCTCTCAGCCCCAGCATTTT; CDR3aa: CASSFSGGSQPQHF
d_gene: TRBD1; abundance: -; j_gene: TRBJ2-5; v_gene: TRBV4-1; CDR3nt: TGCGCCAGCAGCTTCAGGACAGGGGGCATAGAGACCCAGTACTTC; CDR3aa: CASSFRTGGIETQYF
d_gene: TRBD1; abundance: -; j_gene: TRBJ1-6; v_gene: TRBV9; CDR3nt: TGTGCCAGCAGCCTGGGACAGGGAGGGTCACCCCTCCACTTT; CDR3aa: CASSLGQGGSPLHF
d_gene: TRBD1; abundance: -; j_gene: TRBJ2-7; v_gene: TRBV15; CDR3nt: TGTGCCACCAGCAGAGATCTGGGACAGGGGTCCCACGAGCAGTACTTC; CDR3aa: CATSRDLGQGSHEQYF
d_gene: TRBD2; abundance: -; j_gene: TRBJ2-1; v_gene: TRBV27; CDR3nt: TGTGCCAGCAGCCCGTACGGGGGGGCCTTCGATGAGCAGTTCTTC; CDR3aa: CASSPYGGAFDEQFF
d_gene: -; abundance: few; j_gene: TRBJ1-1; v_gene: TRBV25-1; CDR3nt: TGTGCCAGCAGTGAATACAGAGGTGCCAACACTGAAGCTTTCTTT; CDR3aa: CASSEYRGANTEAFF
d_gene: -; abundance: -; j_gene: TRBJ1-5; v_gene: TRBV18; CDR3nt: TGTGCCAGCTCACCATCCGGGGGCAATCAGCCCCAGCATTTT; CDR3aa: CASSPSGGNQPQHF
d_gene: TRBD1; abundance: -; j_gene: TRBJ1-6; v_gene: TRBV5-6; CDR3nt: TGTGCCAGCAGCCGGACAGGGAATTCACCCCTCCACTTT; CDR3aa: CASSRTGNSPLHF
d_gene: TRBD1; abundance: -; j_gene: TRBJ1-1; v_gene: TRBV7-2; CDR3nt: TGTGCCAGCAGCCAACAGGGGGCGTCTGAAGCTTTCTTT; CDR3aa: CASSQQGASEAFF
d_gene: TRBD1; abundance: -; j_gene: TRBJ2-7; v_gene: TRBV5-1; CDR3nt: TGCGCCAGCAGCTTGGGACCGGGACAGGGAACCTACGAGCAGTACTTC; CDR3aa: CASSLGPGQGTYEQYF
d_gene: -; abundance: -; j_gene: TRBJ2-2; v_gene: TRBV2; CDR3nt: TGTGCCAGCAGTGAGGGTTCGGGGGAGCGGGAGCTGTTTTTT; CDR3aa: CASSEGSGERELFF
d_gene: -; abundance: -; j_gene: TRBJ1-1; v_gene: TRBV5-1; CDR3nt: TGCGCCAGCAGCTTGGCCCCAGGGAACACTGAAGCTTTCTTT; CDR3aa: CASSLAPGNTEAFF
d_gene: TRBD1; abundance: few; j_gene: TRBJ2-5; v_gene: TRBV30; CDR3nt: TGTGCCTGCCTTAATTGGGGGGACAGGAGAGAGACCCAGTACTTC; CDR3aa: CACLNWGDRRETQYF
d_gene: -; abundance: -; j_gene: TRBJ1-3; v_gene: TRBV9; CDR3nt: TGTGCCAGCAGCGCCCAGGTTGCGACCTCCACCATATATTTT; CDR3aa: CASSAQVATSTIYF
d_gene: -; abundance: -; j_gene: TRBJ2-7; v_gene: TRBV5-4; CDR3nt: TGTGCCAGCAGCTTGGCAGGGTCCGCCTACGAGCAGTACTTC; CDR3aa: CASSLAGSAYEQYF
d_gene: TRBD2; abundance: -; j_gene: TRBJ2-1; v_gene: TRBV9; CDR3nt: TGTGCCAGCAGCGTAGTCGGGACTAGCGGGGTCGATGAGCAGTTCTTC; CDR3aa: CASSVVGTSGVDEQFF
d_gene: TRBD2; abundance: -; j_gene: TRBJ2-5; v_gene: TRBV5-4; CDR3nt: TGTGCCAGCAGCCCGGGGCCGGGGGGGGAGACCCAGTACTTC; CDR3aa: CASSPGPGGETQYF
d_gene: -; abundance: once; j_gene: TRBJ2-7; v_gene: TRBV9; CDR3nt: TGTGCCAGCAGCGTCCGACCGACTCTACGGGAGCAGTACTTC; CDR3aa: CASSVRPTLREQYF
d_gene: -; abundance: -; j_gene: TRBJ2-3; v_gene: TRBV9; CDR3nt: TGTGCCAGCAGCGCCTGGGGCGCAGGATTCACAGATACGCAGTATTTT; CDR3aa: CASSAWGAGFTDTQYF
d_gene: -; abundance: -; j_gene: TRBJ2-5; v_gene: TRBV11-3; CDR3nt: TGTGCCAGCAGCTTAGCCGGGAACTTCAGGACCCAGTACTTC; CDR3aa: CASSLAGNFRTQYF
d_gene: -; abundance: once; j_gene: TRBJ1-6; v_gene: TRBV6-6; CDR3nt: TGTGCCACATCCCCAGGGCTTGAATCACCCCTCCACTTT; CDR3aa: CATSPGLESPLHF
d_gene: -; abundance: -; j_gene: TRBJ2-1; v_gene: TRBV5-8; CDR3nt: TGTGCCAGCAGCTTGGAAGACTTCTCCTACAATGAGCAGTTCTTC; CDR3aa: CASSLEDFSYNEQFF
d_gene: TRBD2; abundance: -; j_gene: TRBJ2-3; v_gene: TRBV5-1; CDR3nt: TGCGCCAGCAGCGCTGGGACTAGCGGGGGCACAGATACGCAGTATTTT; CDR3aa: CASSAGTSGGTDTQYF
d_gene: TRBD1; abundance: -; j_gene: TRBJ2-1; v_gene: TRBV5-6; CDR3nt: TGTGCCAGCAGCCTCATCCGAGACAGGGATTACAATGAGCAGTTCTTC; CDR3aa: CASSLIRDRDYNEQFF
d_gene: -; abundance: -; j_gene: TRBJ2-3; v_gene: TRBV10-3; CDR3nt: TGTGCCATCAGTGATTCCGCGCAGGGCACAGATACGCAGTATTTT; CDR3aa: CAISDSAQGTDTQYF
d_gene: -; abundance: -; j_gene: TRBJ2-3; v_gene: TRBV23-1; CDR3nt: TGCGCCAGCAGTCTCCCGGCGAACCCCGGACAGCCAGATACGCAGTATTTT; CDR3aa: CASSLPANPGQPDTQYF
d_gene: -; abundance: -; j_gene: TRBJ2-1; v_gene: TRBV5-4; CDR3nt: TGTGCCAGCAGCTTGGGAGGCAGGGACAATGAGCAGTTCTTC; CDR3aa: CASSLGGRDNEQFF